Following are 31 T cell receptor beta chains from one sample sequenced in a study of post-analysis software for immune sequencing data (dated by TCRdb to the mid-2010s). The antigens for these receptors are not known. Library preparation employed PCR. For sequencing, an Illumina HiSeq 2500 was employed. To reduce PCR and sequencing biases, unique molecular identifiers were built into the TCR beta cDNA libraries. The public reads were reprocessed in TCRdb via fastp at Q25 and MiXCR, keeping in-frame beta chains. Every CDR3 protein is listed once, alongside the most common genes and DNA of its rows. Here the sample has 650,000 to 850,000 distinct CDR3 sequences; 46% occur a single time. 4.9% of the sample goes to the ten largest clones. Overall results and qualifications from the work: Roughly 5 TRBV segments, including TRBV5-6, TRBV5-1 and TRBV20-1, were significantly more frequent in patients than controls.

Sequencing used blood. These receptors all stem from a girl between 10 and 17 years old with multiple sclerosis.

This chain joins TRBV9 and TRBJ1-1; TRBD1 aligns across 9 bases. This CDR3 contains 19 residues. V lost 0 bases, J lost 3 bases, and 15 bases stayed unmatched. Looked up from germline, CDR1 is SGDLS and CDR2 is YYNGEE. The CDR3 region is CASSVGDRAGGRGYTEAFF. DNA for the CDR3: TGTGCCAGCAGCGTAGGGGACAGGGCCGGGGGGAGAGGATACACTGAAGCTTTCTTT. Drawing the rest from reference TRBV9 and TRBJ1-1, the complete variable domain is DSGVTQTPKHLITATGQRVTLRCSPRSGDLSVYWYQQSLDQGLQFLIQYYNGEERAKGNILERFSAQQFPDLHSELNLSSLELGDSALYFCASSVGDRAGGRGYTEAFFGQGTRLTVV.

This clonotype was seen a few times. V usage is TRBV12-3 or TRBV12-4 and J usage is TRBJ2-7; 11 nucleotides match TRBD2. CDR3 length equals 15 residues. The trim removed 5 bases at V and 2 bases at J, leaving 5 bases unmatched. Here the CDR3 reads CASSPGTSGPYEQYF. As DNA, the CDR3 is TGTGCCAGCAGTCCAGGGACTAGCGGTCCCTACGAGCAGTACTTC.

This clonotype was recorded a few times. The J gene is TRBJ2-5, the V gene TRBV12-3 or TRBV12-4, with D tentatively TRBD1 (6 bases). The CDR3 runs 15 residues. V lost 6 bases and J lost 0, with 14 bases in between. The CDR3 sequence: CASSPPTGYQETQYF. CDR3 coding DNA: TGTGCCAGCAGCCCGCCAACAGGGTACCAAGAGACCCAGTACTTC.

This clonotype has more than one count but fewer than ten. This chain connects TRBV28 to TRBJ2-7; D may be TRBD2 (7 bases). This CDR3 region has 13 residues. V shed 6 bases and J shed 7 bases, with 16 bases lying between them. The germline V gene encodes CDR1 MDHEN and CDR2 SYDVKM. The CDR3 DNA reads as TGTGCCAGCAGGGGGAGGGGGGGGAGAGAGCAGTACTTC. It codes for CASRGRGGREQYF.

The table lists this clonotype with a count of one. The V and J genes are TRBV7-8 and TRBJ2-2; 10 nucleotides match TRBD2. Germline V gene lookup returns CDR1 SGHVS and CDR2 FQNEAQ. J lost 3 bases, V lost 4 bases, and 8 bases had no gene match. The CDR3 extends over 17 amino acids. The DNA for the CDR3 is TGTGCCAGCAGCTCAACCTTAGCGGGAGGTGACACCGGGGAGCTGTTTTTT. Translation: CASSSTLAGGDTGELFF.

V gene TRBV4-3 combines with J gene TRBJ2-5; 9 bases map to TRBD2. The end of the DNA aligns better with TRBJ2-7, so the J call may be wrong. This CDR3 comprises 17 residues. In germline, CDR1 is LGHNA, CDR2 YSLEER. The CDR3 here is CASSRNEWREGHNEQYF. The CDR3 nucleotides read TGCGCCAGCAGCCGGAATGAGTGGCGGGAGGGCCACAACGAGCAGTACTTC.

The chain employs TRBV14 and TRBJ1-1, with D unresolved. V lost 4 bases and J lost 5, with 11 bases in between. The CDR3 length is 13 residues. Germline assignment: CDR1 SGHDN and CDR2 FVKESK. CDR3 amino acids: CASSPTPWTEAFF. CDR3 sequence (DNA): TGTGCCAGCAGCCCGACTCCGTGGACTGAAGCTTTCTTT.

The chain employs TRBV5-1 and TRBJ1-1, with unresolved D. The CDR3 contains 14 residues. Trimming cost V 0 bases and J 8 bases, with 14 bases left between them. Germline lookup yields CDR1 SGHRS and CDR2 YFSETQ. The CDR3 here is CASSLELENVEAFF. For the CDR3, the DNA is TGCGCCAGCAGCTTGGAACTGGAAAACGTCGAAGCTTTCTTT.

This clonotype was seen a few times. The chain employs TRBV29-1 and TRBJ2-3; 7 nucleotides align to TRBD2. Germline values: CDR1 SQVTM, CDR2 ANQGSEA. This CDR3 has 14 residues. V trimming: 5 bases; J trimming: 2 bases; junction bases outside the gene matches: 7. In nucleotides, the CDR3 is TGCAGCGTTCGCGGGAGAACGGACACAGATACGCAGTATTTT. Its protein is CSVRGRTDTDTQYF.

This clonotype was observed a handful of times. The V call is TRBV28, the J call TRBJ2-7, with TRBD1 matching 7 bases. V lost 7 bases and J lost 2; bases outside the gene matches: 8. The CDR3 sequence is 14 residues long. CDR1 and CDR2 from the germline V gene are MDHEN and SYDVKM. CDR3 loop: CASTSGTDPYEQYF. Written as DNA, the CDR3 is TGTGCCAGCACCTCCGGGACAGACCCCTACGAGCAGTACTTC.

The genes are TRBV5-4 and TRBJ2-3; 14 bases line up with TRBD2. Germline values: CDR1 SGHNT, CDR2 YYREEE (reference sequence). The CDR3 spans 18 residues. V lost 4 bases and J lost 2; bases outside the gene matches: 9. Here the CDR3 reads CASSDGLAGGRPTDTQYF. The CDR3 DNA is TGTGCCAGCAGCGATGGACTAGCGGGGGGAAGACCCACAGATACGCAGTATTTT. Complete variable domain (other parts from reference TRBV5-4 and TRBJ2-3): ETGVTQSPTHLIKTRGQQVTLRCSSQSGHNTVSWYQQALGQGPQFIFQYYREEENGRGNFPPRFSGLQFPNYSSELNVNALELDDSALYLCASSDGLAGGRPTDTQYFGPGTRLTVL.

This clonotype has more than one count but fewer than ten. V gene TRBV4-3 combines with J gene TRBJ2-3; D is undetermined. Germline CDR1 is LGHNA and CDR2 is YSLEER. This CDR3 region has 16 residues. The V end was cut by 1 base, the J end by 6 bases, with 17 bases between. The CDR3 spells CASSQVTGNRADTQYF. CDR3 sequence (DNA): TGCGCCAGCAGCCAAGTAACGGGCAATCGGGCGGATACGCAGTATTTT.

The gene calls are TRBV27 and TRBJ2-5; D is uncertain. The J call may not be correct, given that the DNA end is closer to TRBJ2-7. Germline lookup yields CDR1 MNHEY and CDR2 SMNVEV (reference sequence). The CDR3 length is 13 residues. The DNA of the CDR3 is TGTGCCAGCAGTTTATCTATCCTTTACGAGCAGTACTTC. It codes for CASSLSILYEQYF.

The CDR3 sequence is CASSSPSLASGSSGANVLTF. The CDR3 DNA reads as TGTGCCAGCAGTTCTCCCTCACTTGCTAGCGGGAGTTCTGGGGCCAACGTCCTGACTTTC. The chain carries TRBV28 and TRBJ2-6, with TRBD2 identical over 10 bases. CDR1 and CDR2 from the germline V gene are MDHEN and SYDVKM. J was trimmed by 1 base and V by 4 bases; bases with no gene match: 13. The CDR3 runs to 20 residues. Drawing the rest from reference TRBV28 and TRBJ2-6, the complete variable domain is DVKVTQSSRYLVKRTGEKVFLECVQDMDHENMFWYRQDPGLGLRLIYFSYDVKMKEKGDIPEGYSVSREKKERFSLILESASTNQTSMYLCASSSPSLASGSSGANVLTFGAGSRLTVL.

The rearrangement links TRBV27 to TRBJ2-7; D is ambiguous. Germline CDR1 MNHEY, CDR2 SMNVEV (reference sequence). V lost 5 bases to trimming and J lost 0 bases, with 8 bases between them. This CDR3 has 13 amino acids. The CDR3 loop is CASSALGSYEQYF. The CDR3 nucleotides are TGTGCCAGCAGTGCCCTAGGCTCCTACGAGCAGTACTTC.

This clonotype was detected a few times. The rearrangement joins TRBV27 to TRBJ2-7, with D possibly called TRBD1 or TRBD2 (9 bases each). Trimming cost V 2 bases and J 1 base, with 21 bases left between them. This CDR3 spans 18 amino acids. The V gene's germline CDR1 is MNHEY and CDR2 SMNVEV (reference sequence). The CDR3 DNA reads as TGTGCCAGCAGTTTAACAGGGGGCCCGCTAGCGGGATCCTACGAGCAGTACTTC. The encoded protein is CASSLTGGPLAGSYEQYF.

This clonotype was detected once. The DNA of the CDR3 is TGTGCCAGCAGTTACTCGAGTGCACTTAGCTCCTACGAGCAGTACTTC. Its protein product is CASSYSSALSSYEQYF. The V and J genes are TRBV6-5 and TRBJ2-7, with D unresolved. Between the trimmed V and J ends, which lost 0 bases and 0 bases, there was a span of 12 bases. The germline gives CDR1 MNHEY, CDR2 SVGAGI. This CDR3 comprises 16 residues.

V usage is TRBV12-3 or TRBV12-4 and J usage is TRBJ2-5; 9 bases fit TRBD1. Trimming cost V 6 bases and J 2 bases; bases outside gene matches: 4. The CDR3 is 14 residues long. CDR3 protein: CASRNRGQQETQYF. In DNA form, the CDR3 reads TGTGCCAGCAGGAACAGGGGGCAGCAAGAGACCCAGTACTTC.

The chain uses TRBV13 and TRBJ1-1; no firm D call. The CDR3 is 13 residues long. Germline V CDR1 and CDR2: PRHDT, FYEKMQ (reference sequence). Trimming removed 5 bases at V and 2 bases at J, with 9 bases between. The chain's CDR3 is CASSASGNTEAFF. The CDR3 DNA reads TGTGCCAGCAGCGCCTCGGGAAACACTGAAGCTTTCTTT.

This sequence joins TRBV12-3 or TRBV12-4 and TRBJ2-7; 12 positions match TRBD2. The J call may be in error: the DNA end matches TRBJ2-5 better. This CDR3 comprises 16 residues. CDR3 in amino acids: CASSPALAGGPGTQYF. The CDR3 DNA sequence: TGTGCCAGCAGTCCCGCCCTAGCGGGAGGGCCTGGGACCCAGTACTTC.

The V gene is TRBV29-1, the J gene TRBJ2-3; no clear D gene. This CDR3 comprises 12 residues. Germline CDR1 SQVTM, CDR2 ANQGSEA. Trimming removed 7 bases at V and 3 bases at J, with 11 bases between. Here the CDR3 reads CSAVSPTDTQYF. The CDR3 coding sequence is TGCAGCGCCGTCTCGCCAACAGATACGCAGTATTTT.

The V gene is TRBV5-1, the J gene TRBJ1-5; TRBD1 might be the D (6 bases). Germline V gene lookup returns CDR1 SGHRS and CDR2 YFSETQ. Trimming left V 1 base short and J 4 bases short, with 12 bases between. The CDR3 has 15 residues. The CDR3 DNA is TGCGCCAGCAGCTTGAGGGGGGGTCCTAATCAGCCCCAGCATTTT. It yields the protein CASSLRGGPNQPQHF.

The CDR3 loop is CASSHVAGDVYEQYF. The CDR3 DNA is TGTGCCAGCAGCCACGTAGCGGGAGATGTTTACGAGCAGTACTTC. The V gene is TRBV7-2, the J gene TRBJ2-5; 9 bases are a match to TRBD2. The J call may be wrong; the DNA end is better matched by TRBJ2-7. Looked up from germline, CDR1 is SGHTA and CDR2 is FQGNSA. CDR3 size: 15 residues.

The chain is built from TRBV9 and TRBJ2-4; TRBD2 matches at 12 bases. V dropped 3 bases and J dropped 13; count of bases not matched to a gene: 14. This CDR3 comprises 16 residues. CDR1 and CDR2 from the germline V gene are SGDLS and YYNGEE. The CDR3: CASSGRLAGVTDEQYF. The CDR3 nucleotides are TGTGCCAGCAGCGGCAGACTAGCGGGAGTAACCGATGAGCAGTACTTC.

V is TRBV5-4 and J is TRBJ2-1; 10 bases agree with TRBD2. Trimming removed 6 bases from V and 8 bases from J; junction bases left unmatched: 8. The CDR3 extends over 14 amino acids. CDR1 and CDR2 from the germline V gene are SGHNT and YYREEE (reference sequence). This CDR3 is CASNPSGSNHEQFF. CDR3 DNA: TGTGCCAGCAATCCTAGCGGGAGTAACCATGAGCAGTTCTTC. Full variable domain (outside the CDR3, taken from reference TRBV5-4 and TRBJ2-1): ETGVTQSPTHLIKTRGQQVTLRCSSQSGHNTVSWYQQALGQGPQFIFQYYREEENGRGNFPPRFSGLQFPNYSSELNVNALELDDSALYLCASNPSGSNHEQFFGPGTRLTVL.

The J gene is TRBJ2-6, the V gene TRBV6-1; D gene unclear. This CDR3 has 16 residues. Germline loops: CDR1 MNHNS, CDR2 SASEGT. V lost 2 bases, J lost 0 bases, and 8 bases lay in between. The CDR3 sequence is CASSEYGFSGANVLTF. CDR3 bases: TGTGCCAGCAGTGAATATGGGTTCTCTGGGGCCAACGTCCTGACTTTC.

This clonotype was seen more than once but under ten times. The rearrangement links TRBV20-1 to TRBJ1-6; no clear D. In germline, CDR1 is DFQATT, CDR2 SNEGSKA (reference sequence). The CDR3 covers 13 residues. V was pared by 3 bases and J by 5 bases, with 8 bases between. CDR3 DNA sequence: TGCAGTGCTAGCCGACGGGATAATTCACCCCTCCACTTT. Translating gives CSASRRDNSPLHF.

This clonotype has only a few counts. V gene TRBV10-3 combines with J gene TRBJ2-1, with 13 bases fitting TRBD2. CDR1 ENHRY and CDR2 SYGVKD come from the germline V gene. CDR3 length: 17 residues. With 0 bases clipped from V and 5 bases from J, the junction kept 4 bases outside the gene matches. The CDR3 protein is CAISESIGTSGNNEQFF. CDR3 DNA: TGTGCCATCAGTGAGTCGATCGGGACTAGCGGGAACAATGAGCAGTTCTTC.

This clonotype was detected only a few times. CDR3 DNA: TGTGCCAGCAGTACCACAGTGCTGGGGACTGAAGCTTTCTTT. The encoded protein is CASSTTVLGTEAFF. The chain employs TRBV28 and TRBJ1-1; no firm D call. Germline loops: CDR1 MDHEN, CDR2 SYDVKM. CDR3 length: 14 amino acids. V was clipped by 5 bases and J by 5 bases, with 15 bases between them. Full variable domain (remainder filled in from reference TRBV28 and TRBJ1-1): DVKVTQSSRYLVKRTGEKVFLECVQDMDHENMFWYRQDPGLGLRLIYFSYDVKMKEKGDIPEGYSVSREKKERFSLILESASTNQTSMYLCASSTTVLGTEAFFGQGTRLTVV.

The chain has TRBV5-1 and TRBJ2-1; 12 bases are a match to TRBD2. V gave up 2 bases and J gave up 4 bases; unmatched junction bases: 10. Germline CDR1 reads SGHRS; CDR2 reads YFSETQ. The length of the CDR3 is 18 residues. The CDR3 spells CASSFLAGGPTKYNEQFF. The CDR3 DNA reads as TGCGCCAGCAGCTTCCTAGCGGGAGGGCCCACCAAATACAATGAGCAGTTCTTC.

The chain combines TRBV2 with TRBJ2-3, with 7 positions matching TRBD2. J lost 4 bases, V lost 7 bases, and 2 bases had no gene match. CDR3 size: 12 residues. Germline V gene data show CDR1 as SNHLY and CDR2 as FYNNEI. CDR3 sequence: CASNGLADTQYF. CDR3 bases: TGTGCCAGCAACGGACTAGCAGATACGCAGTATTTT.